A selection of T cell receptor beta chains follows, all from one sample in a study of blood T cell repertoires in COVID-19. The protocol was immunoSEQ multiplex PCR, while the TCRdb copy is restricted to in-frame clones and leaves out a portion. The sample shows over 250,000 clones, approximately 88% of them seen only once. What was sequenced was peripheral blood. The receptor source for this set is a human donor with COVID-19, enrolled during active disease. The donor label of this sample is uncertain. Each CDR3 is given with its conserved first and last residue. The order of the fields is clone size, V gene, J gene, D gene, CDR3 protein, CDR3 DNA. D genes are given only for firm matches. Not every row has a clone size; where given, it reads once, few, many or a size class.

once	TRBV6-1	TRBJ1-2	-	CASSEGQGRFYGYTF	TGTGCCAGCAGTGAAGGGCAGGGGCGGTTCTATGGCTACACCTTC
few	TRBV30	TRBJ1-1	-	CAWSVQAGVAFF	TGTGCCTGGAGTGTACAGGCGGGGGTGGCTTTCTTT
-	TRBV28	TRBJ1-3	-	CASSLGGAGPWGTIYF	TGTGCCAGCAGTTTGGGGGGAGCGGGCCCTTGGGGCACCATATATTTT
-	TRBV27	TRBJ1-6	-	CASSQQGSGGSPLHF	TGTGCCAGCAGCCAACAGGGATCGGGAGGTTCACCCCTCCACTTT
-	TRBV19	TRBJ2-5	-	CASMGRGEGRETQYF	TGTGCCAGTATGGGCAGGGGCGAAGGTAGGGAGACCCAGTACTTC
once	TRBV7-9	TRBJ1-5	-	CASSLGGLSQPQHF	TGTGCCAGCAGCTTAGGAGGGTTAAGTCAGCCCCAGCATTTT
-	TRBV5-1	TRBJ2-3	-	CASSLDAVSDTQYF	TGCGCCAGCAGCCTCGATGCGGTGTCAGATACGCAGTATTTT
-	TRBV28	TRBJ2-2	TRBD1	CASARTGYTGELFF	TGTGCCAGCGCCCGGACAGGGTACACCGGGGAGCTGTTTTTT
-	TRBV6-1	TRBJ2-1	-	CASSEMASGYNEQFF	TGTGCCAGCAGTGAAATGGCTAGTGGTTACAATGAGCAGTTCTTC
-	TRBV27	TRBJ1-6	TRBD1	CASRPGQGINNSPLHF	TGTGCCAGCAGGCCCGGACAGGGGATTAATAATTCACCCCTCCACTTT
-	TRBV14	TRBJ2-2	-	CASSRDISGELFF	TGTGCCAGCAGCCGGGACATCAGCGGGGAGCTGTTTTTT
-	TRBV30	TRBJ1-1	-	CAWTLGKNTEAFF	TGTGCCTGGACCCTGGGCAAGAACACTGAAGCTTTCTTT
-	TRBV9	TRBJ2-3	TRBD2	CASSVGGLAGSGDTQYF	TGTGCCAGCAGCGTAGGGGGACTAGCGGGGTCAGGCGATACGCAGTATTTT
-	TRBV6-5	TRBJ2-5	-	CASSYSPMAGETQYF	TGTGCCAGCAGTTACTCCCCCATGGCGGGAGAGACCCAGTACTTC
-	TRBV5-1	TRBJ1-6	-	CASSLLGSGSPLHF	TGCGCCAGCAGCTTGTTAGGAAGCGGTTCACCCCTCCACTTT
-	TRBV10-1	TRBJ2-5	TRBD2	CASTPTLAGKQETQYF	TGCGCCAGCACCCCAACACTAGCGGGAAAACAAGAGACCCAGTACTTC
-	TRBV19	TRBJ2-7	-	CASSAPATYEQYF	TGTGCCAGTAGTGCTCCAGCGACCTACGAGCAGTACTTC
-	TRBV9	TRBJ1-1	-	CASSGRGLHTEAFF	TGTGCCAGCAGCGGACGGGGACTGCACACTGAAGCTTTCTTT
once	TRBV5-1	TRBJ1-6	-	CASSYGSRDSPLHF	TGCGCCAGCAGCTACGGATCCCGGGATTCACCCCTCCACTTT
-	TRBV6-2/TRBV6-3	TRBJ1-5	TRBD1	CASTPGGGQGSWQPQHF	TGTGCCAGCACCCCCGGAGGGGGACAGGGATCGTGGCAGCCCCAGCATTTT
-	TRBV29-1	TRBJ2-7	-	CSVTRQGGRLYEQYF	TGCAGCGTAACCCGCCAGGGGGGACGGCTCTACGAGCAGTACTTC
-	TRBV7-2	TRBJ2-1	TRBD1	CASSITGGAYNEQFF	TGTGCCAGCAGCATTACAGGGGGCGCCTACAATGAGCAGTTCTTC
-	TRBV24-1	TRBJ1-5	TRBD1	CATVYRRGRGSNQPQHF	TGTGCCACCGTCTACCGCAGGGGGCGGGGAAGCAATCAGCCCCAGCATTTT
-	TRBV19	TRBJ1-2	-	CASSDYQSGGYTF	TGTGCCAGTAGTGATTACCAGAGCGGTGGCTACACCTTC
-	TRBV5-1	TRBJ2-1	-	CASRKSAGTQIVNEQFF	TGCGCCAGCAGAAAATCCGCTGGGACTCAGATAGTCAATGAGCAGTTCTTC
-	TRBV9	TRBJ2-1	-	CASAIAEGRENEQFF	TGTGCCAGCGCAATCGCGGAGGGTAGGGAGAATGAGCAGTTCTTC
-	TRBV3-1/TRBV3-2	TRBJ2-5	TRBD1	CASSLWDSGSAETQYF	TGTGCCAGCAGCCTCTGGGACAGTGGGAGTGCGGAGACCCAGTACTTC
-	TRBV19	TRBJ2-1	TRBD2	CASTIQAGGNNEQFF	TGTGCCAGTACCATACAGGCGGGAGGGAATAATGAGCAGTTCTTC
-	TRBV11-1	TRBJ2-1	TRBD2	CASSARTSGPESRFF	TGTGCCAGCAGCGCCAGGACTAGCGGGCCCGAGAGTCGGTTCTTC
once	TRBV9	TRBJ2-7	TRBD1	CASSSRGDREAGSYEQYF	TGTGCCAGCAGCTCCCGCGGGGACAGGGAAGCGGGATCGTACGAGCAGTACTTC
once	TRBV3-1/TRBV3-2	TRBJ2-2	TRBD1	CASSLTGAGELFF	TGTGCCAGCAGCTTGACAGGGGCCGGGGAGCTGTTTTTT
-	TRBV29-1	TRBJ1-1	-	CSVIRDTAPTEAFF	TGCAGCGTCATCCGGGATACCGCCCCCACTGAAGCTTTCTTT
-	TRBV12-3/TRBV12-4	TRBJ2-3	TRBD2	CASSLAGADTQYF	TGTGCCAGCAGTCTAGCGGGAGCAGATACGCAGTATTTT
-	TRBV28	TRBJ1-5	-	CASRATGQPQHF	TGTGCCAGCAGAGCGACAGGTCAGCCCCAGCATTTT
-	TRBV19	TRBJ1-4	TRBD1	CASSFPGQRSEKLFF	TGTGCCAGTAGTTTCCCGGGACAGCGGAGTGAAAAACTGTTTTTT